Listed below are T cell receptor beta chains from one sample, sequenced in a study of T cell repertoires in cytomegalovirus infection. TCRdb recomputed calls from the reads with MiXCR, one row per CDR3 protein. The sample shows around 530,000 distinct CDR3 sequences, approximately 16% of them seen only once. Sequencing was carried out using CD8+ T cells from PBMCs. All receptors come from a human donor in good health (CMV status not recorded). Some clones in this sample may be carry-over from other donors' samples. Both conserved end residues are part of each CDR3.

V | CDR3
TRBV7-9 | CASSLLGQRLLNYGYTF
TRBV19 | CASAAGAEGYTF
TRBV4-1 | CASSQDRDFLYEQYF
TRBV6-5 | CASSYGSRVDTGELFF
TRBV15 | CAIPSGRTYNEQFF
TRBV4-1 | CASKSRETGGQETQYF
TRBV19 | CASSLGWDDEKLFF
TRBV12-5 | CASSRGLTDTQYF
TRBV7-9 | CASSHRYNEQFF
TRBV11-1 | CASSHNRAGAVANVLTF
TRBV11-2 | CASSAWRPGNTIYF
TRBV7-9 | CASSQNLNQAEAFF
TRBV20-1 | CSASIERLNTEAFF
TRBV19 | CASSIEKREKVYNEQFF
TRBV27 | CASSLMGSNQPQHF
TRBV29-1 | CSADPGLSTEAFF
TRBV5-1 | CASSSGGGYNEQFF
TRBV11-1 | CASSPGPGLANIQYF
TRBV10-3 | CATLQGTENTGELFF
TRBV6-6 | CASSYSSPPDTQYF
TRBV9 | CASSVKEGYNEKLFF
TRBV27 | CASSQTGRDTEAFF
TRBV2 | CASRREQFF
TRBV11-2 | CASSFWDRFMNTEAFF
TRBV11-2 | CASSLDPGEKLFF
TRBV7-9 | CASSLAPRALNTEAFF
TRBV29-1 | CSVATGSSYEQYF
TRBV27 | CASTTGGSYEQYF
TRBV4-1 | CASSQSTGLDQPQHF
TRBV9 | CASSHGTDFPQGTQYF
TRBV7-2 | CATSQYGTGVDEQYF
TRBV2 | CASSLRTGALSGANVLTF
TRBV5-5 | CASSSRDRAVYLNTGELFF
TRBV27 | CASSRGGGGGWAQYF
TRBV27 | CASSSPGIEQYF
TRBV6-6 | CASRGQGEGSGANVLTF
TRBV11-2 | CASSLWDRKGSGNSPLHF
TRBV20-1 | CSARKSRDRVDSPLHF
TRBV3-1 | CASSDWGVDTEAFF
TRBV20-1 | CSTRGLYSTDTQYF
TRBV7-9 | CASAPRNNEQFF
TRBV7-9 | CASQAALNQPQHF
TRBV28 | CASSLLWGEGWRNTEAFF
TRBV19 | CATSPGLAGEQYF
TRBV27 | CASSSNRYSNQPQHF
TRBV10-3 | CAISPGGVYEQYF
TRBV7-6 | CASSPGTDTEAFF
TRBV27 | CASSQPRQASYNEQFF
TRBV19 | CASSWALNEQFF